Below are 20 T cell receptor beta chains sequenced from a single sample in a study of T cells in Graves' hyperthyroidism and ophthalmopathy. Using RNA transcripts as the source, TCR beta CDR3 regions were amplified. The HTBI primer set served for first-round RT-PCR of the TCR CDR3. MiXCR, run by TCRdb on the multiplex PCR reads, gives a single entry per CDR3 protein. The sample has fewer than 750,000 distinct CDR3 sequences, under 60% seen once. The material sequenced was peripheral blood or thyroid tissue (not recorded which). Receptors originate from a woman under 30 with Graves' hyperthyroidism.

This chain links TRBV9 with TRBJ1-2; 8 nucleotides align to TRBD1. The CDR3 length is 12 residues. V lost 3 bases, J lost 6 bases, and 1 base stayed unmatched. Germline V gene sequence: CDR1 SGDLS, CDR2 YYNGEE. The CDR3 is CASSAGGNGYTF. CDR3 coding DNA: TGTGCCAGCAGCGCAGGGGGCAATGGCTACACCTTC.

The table lists this clonotype with many counts. The chain links TRBV2 to TRBJ2-2; tentatively, D is TRBD1 (6 bases). The V end was cut by 10 bases, the J end by 3 bases, with 12 bases between. The germline V gene has CDR1 SNHLY and CDR2 FYNNEI. The CDR3 loop spans 13 amino acids. For the CDR3, the DNA is TGTGCCACTCGATCAGGGGACACCGGGGAGCTGTTTTTT. Translation: CATRSGDTGELFF.

In this sample, this clonotype turned up a few times. This chain connects TRBV24-1 to TRBJ2-3, with 9 bases matching TRBD2. There are 16 residues in the CDR3. Germline lookup yields CDR1 KGHDR and CDR2 SFDVKD. J was trimmed by 0 bases and V by 5 bases; bases with no gene match: 5. The CDR3 here is CATSGGSGRSTDTQYF. DNA of the CDR3: TGTGCCACCAGTGGGGGCAGCGGGAGGAGCACAGATACGCAGTATTTT.

This clonotype was observed at least ten times. The chain recombines TRBV12-3 or TRBV12-4 with TRBJ1-1, with D uncertain. Trimming pared 8 bases from V and 8 bases from J, leaving 21 bases between. The CDR3 length is 14 residues. The CDR3 DNA reads TGTGCCAGCGACCACTCGAGCGGGAGGGCCGAAGCTTTCTTT. Its protein is CASDHSSGRAEAFF.

The rearrangement uses TRBV7-9 and TRBJ2-7; TRBD2 aligns across 7 bases. Germline V gene lookup returns CDR1 SEHNR and CDR2 FQNEAQ (reference sequence). The ends lost 1 base at V and 6 bases at J; junction bases unmatched: 12. The CDR3 totals 16 residues. Here the CDR3 DNA reads TGTGCCAGCAGCTTAGATCGAAAGGGGAGGGTCGCCGAGCAGTACTTC. It codes for CASSLDRKGRVAEQYF.

This chain links TRBV15 with TRBJ1-1, with 10 bases that match TRBD1. The CDR3 totals 13 residues. The J segment lost 10 bases and the V segment lost 3 bases, leaving 5 bases of the junction unmatched. Germline V lookup: CDR1 LNHNV, CDR2 YYDKDF (reference sequence). This CDR3 is CATSRRDRGTAFF. As DNA, the CDR3 is TGTGCCACCAGCAGGAGGGACAGGGGTACAGCTTTCTTT.

The sample holds many counts of this clonotype. The J gene is TRBJ1-1, the V gene TRBV5-4; TRBD1 agrees at 12 bases. Germline-derived CDR1 and CDR2 are SGHNT and YYREEE (reference sequence). V shed 7 bases, J shed 4 bases, and the junction held 5 bases outside the gene matches. This CDR3 has 14 amino acids. The CDR3 region has the DNA TGTGCCAGCCGGGACAGGGGGCGCGGCACTGAAGCTTTCTTT. It specifies CASRDRGRGTEAFF.

The rearrangement joins TRBV7-6 to TRBJ2-7; 8 positions agree with TRBD2. The CDR3 totals 14 residues. Germline assignment: CDR1 SGHVS and CDR2 FNYEAQ. Trimming cost V 4 bases and J 0 bases; bases outside gene matches: 2. The CDR3 loop reads CASSSGRASYEQYF. The CDR3 region has the DNA TGTGCCAGCAGCTCCGGGAGGGCCTCCTACGAGCAGTACTTC.

J is TRBJ2-5 and V is TRBV29-1; D perhaps matches TRBD1 (5 bases). The CDR3 runs to 14 residues. The V gene lost 0 bases and the J gene lost 2 bases, with 10 bases spanning the gap. Looked up from germline, CDR1 is SQVTM and CDR2 is ANQGSEA. The CDR3: CSVEDWQGQETQYF. CDR3 sequence (DNA): TGCAGCGTTGAAGACTGGCAGGGTCAAGAGACCCAGTACTTC. Complete variable domain (other parts from reference TRBV29-1 and TRBJ2-5): SAVISQKPSRDICQRGTSLTIQCQVDSQVTMMFWYRQQPGQSLTLIATANQGSEATYESGFVIDKFPISRPNLTFSTLTVSNMSPEDSSIYLCSVEDWQGQETQYFGPGTRLLVL.

The gene calls are TRBV11-2 and TRBJ1-1, with D hard to call. Trimming shortened V by 7 bases and J by 4 bases, and 13 bases separated the two germline ends. Germline V lookup: CDR1 SGHAT, CDR2 FQNNGV. The CDR3 contains 13 residues. CDR3 bases: TGTGCCAGCAACAATGGGTGGAGCACTGAAGCTTTCTTT. It translates to CASNNGWSTEAFF.

The gene calls are TRBV2 and TRBJ2-7; no definite D call. The CDR3 covers 14 residues. Trimming pared 5 bases from V and 5 bases from J, leaving 16 bases between. Germline assignment: CDR1 SNHLY and CDR2 FYNNEI. The CDR3 bases are TGTGCCAGCAGTTACCGTGCAAAGAGTAACGAGCAGTACTTC. It specifies CASSYRAKSNEQYF.

Turning to this clonotype: This may come from a read error, since a much larger clone is one base off. The chain carries TRBV7-9 and TRBJ2-2, with TRBD2 identical over 10 bases. This CDR3 has 17 amino acids. CDR1 and CDR2 from the germline V gene are SEHNR and FQNEAQ (reference sequence). Here the CDR3 DNA reads TGTACCAGCAGCCCTTACGGACTAGCGGCCCTCACCGGGGAGCTGTTTTTT. Translation: CTSSPYGLAALTGELFF.

The rearrangement uses TRBV6-6 and TRBJ2-1, with 8 bases lining up with TRBD1. The CDR3 consists of 12 residues. Trimming took 6 bases from V and 8 from J; bases not matched to a gene: 3. Germline V gene sequence: CDR1 MNHNY, CDR2 SVGAGI (reference sequence). Written as DNA, the CDR3 is TGTGCCAGCAGAGACAGGGGACATGAGCAGTTCTTC. Translation: CASRDRGHEQFF.

This chain links TRBV20-1 with TRBJ2-1, with 9 positions matching TRBD2. Germline assignment: CDR1 DFQATT and CDR2 SNEGSKA (reference sequence). The CDR3 covers 18 residues. The V segment lost 3 bases and the J segment 0 bases; nucleotides outside the gene matches: 12. The chain's CDR3 is CSASPRLAEVNSYNEQFF. As DNA, the CDR3 is TGCAGTGCTAGCCCGAGACTAGCGGAGGTTAACTCCTACAATGAGCAGTTCTTC.

V usage is TRBV29-1 and J usage is TRBJ1-2, with 7 bases that match TRBD1. The V gene's germline CDR1 is SQVTM and CDR2 ANQGSEA. The CDR3 contains 13 residues. V was clipped by 5 bases and J by 5 bases; unmatched bases: 8. Written as DNA, the CDR3 is TGCAGCGTTAGACAGGGAAAAGGGTATGGCTACACCTTC. This gives the protein CSVRQGKGYGYTF.

This clonotype has a count of ten or more. The chain recombines TRBV12-3 or TRBV12-4 with TRBJ1-1, with 8 positions matching TRBD1. This CDR3 has 15 residues. The ends lost 6 bases at V and 1 base at J; junction bases unmatched: 7. The CDR3: CASRKDRAGNTEAFF. The CDR3 DNA sequence: TGTGCCAGCAGAAAGGACAGGGCGGGGAACACTGAAGCTTTCTTT.

The V gene is TRBV10-3, the J gene TRBJ1-1; D is possibly TRBD1 (5 bases). Germline V lookup: CDR1 ENHRY, CDR2 SYGVKD. The CDR3 length is 15 residues. Trimming cost V 1 base and J 14 bases, with 23 bases left between them. CDR3 coding DNA: TGTGCCATCAGTGAGTTAATCGACGGGGGGAATGAGCAGTTCTTT. The encoded protein is CAISELIDGGNEQFF.

This clonotype occurred once. The gene calls are TRBV20-1 and TRBJ2-1; D might be TRBD2 (6 bases). The germline gives CDR1 DFQATT, CDR2 SNEGSKA (reference sequence). The CDR3 is made up of 13 amino acids. V lost 1 base and J lost 5, with 9 bases in between. CDR3 loop: CSARVTRNNEQFF. CDR3 DNA sequence: TGCAGTGCTAGAGTGACTAGAAACAATGAGCAGTTCTTC.

As for this clonotype: Germline and junction disagree at one end, which may indicate a read error. The chain has TRBV5-1 and TRBJ1-1; 8 bases map to TRBD1. The CDR3 runs 17 residues. Germline V CDR1 and CDR2: SGHRS, YFSETQ. DNA of the CDR3: TGTGCCAGCAGCCCTTCCAGTGTCAGGGGGCCGAACACTGAAGCTTTCTTT. Encoded protein: CASSPSSVRGPNTEAFF.

This clonotype has at least ten counts. The chain links TRBV5-1 to TRBJ1-1, with D maybe TRBD1 (6 bases). Looked up from germline, CDR1 is SGHRS and CDR2 is YFSETQ. The CDR3 has 15 amino acids. V was clipped by 4 bases and J by 0 bases, with 13 bases between them. The CDR3 DNA reads as TGCGCCAGCAGCCCGAATGGACAGATGAACACTGAAGCTTTCTTT. As protein: CASSPNGQMNTEAFF.